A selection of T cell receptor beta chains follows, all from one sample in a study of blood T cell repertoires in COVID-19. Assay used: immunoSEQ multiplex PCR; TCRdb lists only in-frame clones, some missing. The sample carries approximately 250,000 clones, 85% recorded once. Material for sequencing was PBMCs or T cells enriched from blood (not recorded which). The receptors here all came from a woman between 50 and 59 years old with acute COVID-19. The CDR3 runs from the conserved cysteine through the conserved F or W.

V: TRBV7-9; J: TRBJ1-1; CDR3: CASSLGLHRPAFF
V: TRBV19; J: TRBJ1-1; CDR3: CASSIGTANTEAFF
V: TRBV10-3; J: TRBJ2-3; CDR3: CAISESGQGTDTQYF
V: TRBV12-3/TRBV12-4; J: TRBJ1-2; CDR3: CASSSKRLIGYTF
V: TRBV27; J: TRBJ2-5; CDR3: CASSLSGIPWETQYF
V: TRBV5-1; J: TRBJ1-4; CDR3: CASSPPGTGNEKLFF
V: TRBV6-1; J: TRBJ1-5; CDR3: CASRDTSNQPQHF
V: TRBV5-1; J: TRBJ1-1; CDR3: CASSGGGAKRAFF
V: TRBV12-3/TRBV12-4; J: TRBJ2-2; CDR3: CASSIRNTGELFF
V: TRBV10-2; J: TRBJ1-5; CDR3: CASYPGEGNQPQHF
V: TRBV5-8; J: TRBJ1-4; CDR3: CASSLGQGGKLFF
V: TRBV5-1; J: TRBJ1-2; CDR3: CASSLDPGLLNYGYTF
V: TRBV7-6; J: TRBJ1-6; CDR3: CASSPTLAEGGSPLHF
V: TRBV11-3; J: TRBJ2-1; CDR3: CASSFSGANNEQFF
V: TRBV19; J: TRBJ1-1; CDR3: CASGDRMNTEAFF
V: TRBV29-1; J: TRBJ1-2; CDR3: CSVETGNGYTF
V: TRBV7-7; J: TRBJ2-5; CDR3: CASSFGVAGDPRETQYF
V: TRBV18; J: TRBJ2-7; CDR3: CASSHRDNSYEQYF
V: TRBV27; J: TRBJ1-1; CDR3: CASSSTWTVTEAFF
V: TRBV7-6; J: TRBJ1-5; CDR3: CASSLGRGTNQPQHF
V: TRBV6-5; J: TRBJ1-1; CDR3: CASTGGAEAFF
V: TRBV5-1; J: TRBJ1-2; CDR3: CASSADPDRGNYGYTF
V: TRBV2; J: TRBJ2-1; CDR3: CASSVGDNYNEQFF
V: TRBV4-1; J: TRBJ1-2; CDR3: CASSQVGTTGGYTF
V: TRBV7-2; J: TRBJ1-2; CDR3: CASSSRGGLNYGYTF
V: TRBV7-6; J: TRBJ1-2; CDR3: CASSSQPTGLGNGYTF
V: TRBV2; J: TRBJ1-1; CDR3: CASTLSGGEAFF
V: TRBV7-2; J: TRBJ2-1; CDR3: CASSYGLAEKDEQFF
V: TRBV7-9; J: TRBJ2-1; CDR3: CASSSRTGRDEQFF
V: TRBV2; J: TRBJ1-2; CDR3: CASSPGQGLPGYTF
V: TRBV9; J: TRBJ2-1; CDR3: CASSVGLDDSDQYNEQFF
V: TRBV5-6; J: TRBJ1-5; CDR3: CASSLEGQGANQPQHF
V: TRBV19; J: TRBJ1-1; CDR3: CASTLRGLTEAFF
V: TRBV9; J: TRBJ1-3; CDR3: CASSSTGASGNTIYF
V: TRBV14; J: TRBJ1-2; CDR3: CASSQESGRSYGYTF
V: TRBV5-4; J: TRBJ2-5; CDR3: CASSLSPGRTGETQYF
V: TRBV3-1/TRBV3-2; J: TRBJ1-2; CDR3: CASSQGTGLSYGYTF
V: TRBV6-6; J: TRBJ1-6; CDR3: CASSPTSSGSSYNSPLHF
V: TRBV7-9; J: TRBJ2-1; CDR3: CASSFWTGSNEQFF
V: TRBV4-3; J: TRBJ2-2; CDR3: CASSQDITGNTGELFF
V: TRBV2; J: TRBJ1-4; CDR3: CASSKTGTGTEKLFF
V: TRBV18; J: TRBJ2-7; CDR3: CASSPVSGGKGYEQYF
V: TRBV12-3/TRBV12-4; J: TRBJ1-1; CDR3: CASSLTARAFF
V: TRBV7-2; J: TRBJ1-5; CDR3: CASSLGGLGNQPQHF
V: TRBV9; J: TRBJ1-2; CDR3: CASSVDEYYGYTF
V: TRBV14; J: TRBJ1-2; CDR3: CASSRDRGDYGYTF
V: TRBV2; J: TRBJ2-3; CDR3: CASMLRDRADTQYF
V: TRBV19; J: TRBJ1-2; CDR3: CASRERDYGYTF
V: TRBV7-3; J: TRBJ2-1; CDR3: CASGGAAYNEQFF
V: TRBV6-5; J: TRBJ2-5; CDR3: CASTNILRETQYF
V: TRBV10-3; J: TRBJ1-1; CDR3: CAITPTGQSTEAFF
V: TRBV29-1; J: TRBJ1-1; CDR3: CSVEPQGRTEAFF
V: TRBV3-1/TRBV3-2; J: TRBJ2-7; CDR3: CASGRRTSASYEQYF